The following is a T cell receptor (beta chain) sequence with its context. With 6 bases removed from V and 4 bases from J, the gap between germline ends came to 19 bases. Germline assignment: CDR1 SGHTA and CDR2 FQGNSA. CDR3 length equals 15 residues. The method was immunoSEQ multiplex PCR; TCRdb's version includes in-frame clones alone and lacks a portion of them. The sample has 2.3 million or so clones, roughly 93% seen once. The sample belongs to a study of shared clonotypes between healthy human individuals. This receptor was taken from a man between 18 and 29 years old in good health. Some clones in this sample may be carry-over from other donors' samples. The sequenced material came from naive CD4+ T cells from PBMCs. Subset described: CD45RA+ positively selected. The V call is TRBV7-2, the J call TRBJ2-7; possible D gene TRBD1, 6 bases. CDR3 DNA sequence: TGTGCCAGCAGAAGGACTTTTGGGGGCATGTACGAGCAGTACTTC. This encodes CASRRTFGGMYEQYF.